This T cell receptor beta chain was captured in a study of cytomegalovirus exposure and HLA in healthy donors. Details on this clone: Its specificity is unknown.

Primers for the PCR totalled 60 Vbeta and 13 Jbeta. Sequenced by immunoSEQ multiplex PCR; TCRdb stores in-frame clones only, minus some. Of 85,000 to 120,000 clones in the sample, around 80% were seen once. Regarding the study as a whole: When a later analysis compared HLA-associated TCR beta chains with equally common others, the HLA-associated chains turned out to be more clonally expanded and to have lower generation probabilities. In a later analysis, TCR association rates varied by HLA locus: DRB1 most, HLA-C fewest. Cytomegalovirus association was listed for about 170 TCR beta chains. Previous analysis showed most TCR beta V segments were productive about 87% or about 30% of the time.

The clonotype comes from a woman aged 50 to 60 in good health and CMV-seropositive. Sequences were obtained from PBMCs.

The CDR3 sequence is CASSQDLLAGYTGELFF. The DNA of the CDR3 is TGTGCCAGCAGCCAAGATTTACTAGCGGGGTACACCGGGGAGCTGTTTTTT. The chain combines TRBV14 with TRBJ2-2; 10 bases are a match to TRBD2. With V trimmed by 0 bases and J by 3 bases, 4 bases remained unmatched. The CDR3 runs to 17 residues. Germline V CDR1 and CDR2: SGHDN, FVKESK.